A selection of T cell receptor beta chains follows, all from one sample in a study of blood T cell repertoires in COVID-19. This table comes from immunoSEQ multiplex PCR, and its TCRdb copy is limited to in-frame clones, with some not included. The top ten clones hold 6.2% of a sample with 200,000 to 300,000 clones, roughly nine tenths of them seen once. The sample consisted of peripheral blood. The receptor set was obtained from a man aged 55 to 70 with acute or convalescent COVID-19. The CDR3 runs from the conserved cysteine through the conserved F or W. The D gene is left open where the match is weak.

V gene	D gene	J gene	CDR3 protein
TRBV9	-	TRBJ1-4	CASSGPPGEKLFF
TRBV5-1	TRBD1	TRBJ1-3	CASSPLGQGLSGNTIYF
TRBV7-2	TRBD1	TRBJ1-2	CASSLRLGQGGNYGYTF
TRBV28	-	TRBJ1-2	CATSKRRSYTF
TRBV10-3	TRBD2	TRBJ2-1	CAISESWTSGRSPYNEQFF
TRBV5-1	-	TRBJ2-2	CASSLTNTFTGELFF
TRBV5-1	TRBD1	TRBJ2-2	CASSFRQGFTGELFF
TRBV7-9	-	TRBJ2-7	CASSLRAYEQYF
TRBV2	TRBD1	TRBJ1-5	CASSADRGGNQPQHF
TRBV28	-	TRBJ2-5	CASSLSSPWETQYF
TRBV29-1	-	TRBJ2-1	CSVGIGDNEQFF
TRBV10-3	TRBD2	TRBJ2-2	CAISELGLAEINTGELFF
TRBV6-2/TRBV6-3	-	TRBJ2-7	CASSYRLGGDEQYF
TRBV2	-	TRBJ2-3	CASSLASSTDTQYF
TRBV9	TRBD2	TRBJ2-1	CASSVGLAGGLNEQFF
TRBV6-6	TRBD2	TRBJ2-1	CASSPTSGIYNEQFF
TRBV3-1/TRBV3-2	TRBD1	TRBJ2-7	CASSQGTGGKSSYEQYF